One and the same sample provided the 31 T cell receptor beta chains below, sequenced in a study of cytomegalovirus exposure and HLA in healthy donors. Amplification used 60 Vbeta primers and 13 Jbeta primers. Profiled with immunoSEQ multiplex PCR; TCRdb holds only in-frame clones, not every one. The table records roughly 150,000 clones, around 66% of them present only once. Sequencing was carried out using PBMCs. The receptors were gathered from a woman in her twenties or thirties in good health and CMV-seropositive.

V and J are TRBV30 and TRBJ1-3; D uncertain. There are 12 residues in the CDR3. V was shortened by 1 base and J by 4 bases, with 5 bases between the two germline ends. Germline CDR1 GTSNPN, CDR2 SVGIG (reference sequence). The CDR3 DNA is TGTGCCTGGAGTGGGCAGGGAAACACCATATATTTT. Amino acids: CAWSGQGNTIYF.

The chain uses TRBV19 and TRBJ1-2; 9 positions agree with TRBD1. Germline CDR1 LNHDA, CDR2 SQIVND (reference sequence). V lost 4 bases to trimming and J lost 7 bases; unmatched junction nucleotides: 10. This CDR3 is 15 amino acids long. CDR3 bases: TGTGCCAGTAGTACTTTTACAGGGGGCTTGGTTGGCTACACCTTC. It encodes CASSTFTGGLVGYTF.

The rearrangement joins TRBV5-1 to TRBJ1-6; D uncertain. CDR1 is SGHRS, CDR2 YFSETQ, per germline. The ends were cut back, 2 bases at V and 0 bases at J, with 6 bases in the middle. CDR3 length: 15 amino acids. This chain's CDR3 is CASSFRSSYNSPLHF. CDR3 sequence (DNA): TGCGCCAGCAGCTTCCGGAGCTCCTATAATTCACCCCTCCACTTT.

The chain combines TRBV6-1 with TRBJ2-7; 11 bases line up with TRBD2. The CDR3 length is 13 residues. Trimming took 10 bases from V and 2 from J; bases not matched to a gene: 4. In germline, CDR1 is MNHNS, CDR2 SASEGT. This chain's CDR3 is CATRLAGTYEQYF. CDR3 bases: TGTGCCACAAGACTAGCGGGAACCTACGAGCAGTACTTC.

The V gene is TRBV2, the J gene TRBJ1-1; 11 nucleotides line up with TRBD1. The CDR3 loop spans 15 amino acids. Per germline, CDR1 SNHLY and CDR2 FYNNEI. After removal of 1 base from V and 4 bases from J, the junction contained 2 bases not matched to a gene. CDR3 DNA sequence: TGTGCCAGCAGTGAAGGGGGACAGGGGGTCACTGAAGCTTTCTTT. Translating gives CASSEGGQGVTEAFF.

Here the CDR3 reads CASSEETGRGDFF. CDR3 DNA: TGTGCCAGCAGTGAAGAAACAGGGAGGGGCGACTTCTTT. This chain joins TRBV2 and TRBJ1-1; D may be TRBD1 (6 bases). Trimming left V 1 base short and J 14 bases short, with 17 bases between. The germline gives CDR1 SNHLY, CDR2 FYNNEI. The CDR3 is 13 amino acids.

The rearrangement uses TRBV7-8 and TRBJ1-5; D not resolved. There are 16 residues in the CDR3. The germline V and J ends were trimmed by 1 base and 0 bases, with 10 bases remaining between them. CDR1 is SGHVS, CDR2 FQNEAQ, per germline. The CDR3 DNA follows: TGTGCCAGCAGCTTAGAGCATCGGTATAGCAATCAGCCCCAGCATTTT. As protein: CASSLEHRYSNQPQHF.

This chain joins TRBV13 and TRBJ2-5; 10 nucleotides line up with TRBD1. The J call is doubtful: the DNA matches TRBJ2-7 better. Germline V gives CDR1 PRHDT, CDR2 FYEKMQ (reference sequence). There are 14 residues in the CDR3. The CDR3 DNA sequence: TGTGCCAGCAGCTACGGGACAGGGGACTACGAGCAGTACTTC. Translating it yields CASSYGTGDYEQYF.

A remark on this clone: Other DNA sequences in this specimen translate into the identical CDR3. The chain recombines TRBV5-1 with TRBJ2-1; TRBD1 matches 7 bases. Germline CDR1 reads SGHRS; CDR2 reads YFSETQ. This CDR3 is built from 14 residues. V lost 4 bases, J lost 7 bases, and 8 bases stayed unmatched. The CDR3 nucleotides are TGCGCCAGCAGCCCGGGACAGAGAGGGAATGAGCAGTTCTTC. Translation: CASSPGQRGNEQFF.

This rearrangement joins TRBV5-1 to TRBJ1-6; TRBD1 is a possible D gene (5 bases). Germline CDR1 is SGHRS and CDR2 is YFSETQ. CDR3 length equals 15 residues. V gave up 4 bases and J gave up 8 bases, with 16 bases separating them. DNA for the CDR3: TGCGCCAGCAGCCCATTTCGGGACTTATATTCACCCCTCCACTTT. Its protein is CASSPFRDLYSPLHF.

CDR3: CASRALKAGTSTDTQYF. The CDR3 DNA reads as TGCGCCAGCAGAGCTCTTAAGGCGGGGACTAGCACAGATACGCAGTATTTT. The chain links TRBV4-1 to TRBJ2-3; TRBD2 might be the D (6 bases). Trimming stripped 6 bases from V and 0 bases from J, with 19 bases between. The CDR3 contains 17 residues. Germline V CDR1 and CDR2: MGHRA, YSYEKL.

This clone came up a few times. The DNA of the CDR3 is TGTGCCAGCAGTCCGGGGGGGACAGTTTCAGGCTACACCTTC. Translating it yields CASSPGGTVSGYTF. The chain combines TRBV6-1 with TRBJ1-2; 7 nucleotides match TRBD1. The CDR3 runs 14 residues. V lost 5 bases, J lost 8 bases, and 11 bases stayed unmatched. CDR1 and CDR2 (germline): MNHNS, SASEGT.

V and J are TRBV6-5 and TRBJ2-3, with 7 bases identical to TRBD2. The V gene's germline CDR1 is MNHEY and CDR2 SVGAGI. V lost 8 bases to trimming and J lost 2 bases; unmatched junction nucleotides: 7. The CDR3 has 14 amino acids. The CDR3 loop reads CASGRAPHTDTQYF. The CDR3 nucleotides are TGTGCCAGCGGGAGGGCTCCCCACACAGATACGCAGTATTTT.

The V gene is TRBV29-1, the J gene TRBJ1-2, with 7 positions matching TRBD1. This CDR3 has 13 amino acids. The J segment lost 2 bases and the V segment lost 7 bases, leaving 7 bases of the junction unmatched. The V gene's germline CDR1 is SQVTM and CDR2 ANQGSEA. This chain's CDR3 is CSAEDRPNYGYTF. For the CDR3, the DNA is TGCAGCGCCGAGGACAGGCCGAACTATGGCTACACCTTC.

The V call is TRBV7-6, the J call TRBJ2-5, with TRBD2 as a possible D gene (7 bases). Germline CDR1 reads SGHVS; CDR2 reads FNYEAQ. The V end lost 4 bases, the J end lost 7 bases, and 16 bases lay between the germline ends. This CDR3 is built from 14 residues. The CDR3 sequence is CASSWGRGPGTQYF. The CDR3, as DNA: TGTGCCAGCAGCTGGGGGCGGGGGCCCGGGACCCAGTACTTC. The entire variable domain, with the rest obtained from reference TRBV7-6 and TRBJ2-5, is as follows: GAGVSQSPRYKVTKRGQDVALRCDPISGHVSLYWYRQALGQGPEFLTYFNYEAQQDKSGLPNDRFSAERPEGSISTLTIQRTEQRDSAMYRCASSWGRGPGTQYFGPGTRLLVL.

The rearrangement joins TRBV4-1 to TRBJ2-7; D is possibly TRBD2 (6 bases). CDR3 length equals 14 residues. Germline V gene sequence: CDR1 MGHRA, CDR2 YSYEKL. V was trimmed by 4 bases and J by 4 bases, leaving 14 bases between them. CDR3 loop: CASSRWDSRYEQYF. As DNA, the CDR3 is TGCGCCAGCAGCCGATGGGACTCAAGGTACGAGCAGTACTTC.

This rearrangement joins TRBV14 to TRBJ2-6; no clear D. In germline, CDR1 is SGHDN, CDR2 FVKESK. Trimming stripped 1 base from V and 1 base from J, with 11 bases between. The CDR3 is made up of 17 amino acids. CDR3 region: CASSQVRQISGANVLTF. The CDR3 DNA follows: TGTGCCAGCAGCCAAGTTCGCCAGATTTCTGGGGCCAACGTCCTGACTTTC.

DNA for the CDR3: TGTGCCAGCAGTTTAGGCCGGGGCACAGATACGCAGTATTTT. Its protein is CASSLGRGTDTQYF. The V call is TRBV27, the J call TRBJ2-3; D is unresolved. The CDR3 contains 14 residues. V shed 2 bases and J shed 1 base, with 7 bases lying between them. Germline V CDR1 and CDR2: MNHEY, SMNVEV (reference sequence).

This clone showed up just once. The genes are TRBV6-5 and TRBJ2-1; 9 bases match TRBD2. Germline V gene sequence: CDR1 MNHEY, CDR2 SVGAGI. There are 15 residues in the CDR3. The V gene end was trimmed by 6 bases and the J gene end by 1 base; junction bases not matched to a gene: 4. In DNA form, the CDR3 reads TGTGCCAGCAGGGATAGCGGGGGATCCTACAATGAGCAGTTCTTC. Protein product: CASRDSGGSYNEQFF.

This clone showed up just once. The genes are TRBV7-8 and TRBJ1-5, with a weak D call TRBD1 (6 bases). V lost 3 bases and J 7 bases, leaving 16 bases between the germline ends. Germline CDR1 SGHVS, CDR2 FQNEAQ. This CDR3 region has 15 residues. In nucleotides, the CDR3 is TGTGCCAGCAGCTTTGTGGCAGGGGCTGAACAGCCCCAGCATTTT. Protein product: CASSFVAGAEQPQHF.

The chain joins TRBV13 to TRBJ1-1, with 8 bases matching TRBD1. The CDR3 has 12 amino acids. Germline V gene data show CDR1 as PRHDT and CDR2 as FYEKMQ (reference sequence). Trimming removed 6 bases from V and 7 bases from J; junction bases left unmatched: 4. CDR3 coding DNA: TGTGCCAGCAGTTCAGGGGGCTATGAAGCTTTCTTT. Translating gives CASSSGGYEAFF.

This chain links TRBV5-1 with TRBJ1-3; D remains unclear. The CDR3 has 14 residues. Looked up from germline, CDR1 is SGHRS and CDR2 is YFSETQ. The V gene lost 3 bases and the J gene lost 1 base, with 8 bases spanning the gap. The CDR3 DNA follows: TGCGCCAGCAGCTCCGGCGGTTCTGGAAACACCATATATTTT. It yields the protein CASSSGGSGNTIYF.

The V gene is TRBV9, the J gene TRBJ2-1, with 7 bases fitting TRBD2. Germline CDR1 SGDLS, CDR2 YYNGEE. The V and J ends lost 1 base and 3 bases, in that order; junction bases with no gene match: 10. This CDR3 is 17 amino acids long. The CDR3 reads CASSVPEGGGSYNEQFF. In DNA form, the CDR3 reads TGTGCCAGCAGCGTACCGGAGGGAGGCGGGAGCTACAATGAGCAGTTCTTC.

In this sample, this clone turned up a few times. The rearrangement uses TRBV6-6 and TRBJ2-3; possible D gene TRBD1, 6 bases. The CDR3 has 15 residues. Per germline, CDR1 MNHNY and CDR2 SVGAGI (reference sequence). V dropped 1 base and J dropped 3 bases, with 11 bases sitting between them. CDR3 protein: CASSYLGQITDTQYF. DNA for the CDR3: TGTGCCAGCAGTTACTTAGGACAGATAACAGATACGCAGTATTTT.

The rearrangement links TRBV5-1 to TRBJ2-1; weak D call: TRBD2 (7 bases). The CDR3 loop spans 15 amino acids. The germline V and J ends were trimmed by 1 base and 8 bases, with 16 bases remaining between them. Looked up from germline, CDR1 is SGHRS and CDR2 is YFSETQ. The CDR3 sequence is CASSLPLAGAHEQFF. The CDR3 DNA sequence: TGCGCCAGCAGCTTGCCGTTGGCGGGGGCCCATGAGCAGTTCTTC.

This chain joins TRBV7-9 and TRBJ2-5; 12 bases align to TRBD2. The V segment lost 5 bases and the J segment 1 base; nucleotides outside the gene matches: 5. This CDR3 region has 16 residues. Germline CDR1 and CDR2: SEHNR and FQNEAQ (reference sequence). CDR3 DNA: TGTGCCAGCAGCCTCGGACTAGCGGGGTTCCAAGAGACCCAGTACTTC. Amino acids: CASSLGLAGFQETQYF.

In DNA, the CDR3 is TGTGCCAGCAGCTTTGTCCTAGCCCCATACAATGAGCAGTTCTTC. Its protein product is CASSFVLAPYNEQFF. The chain recombines TRBV7-9 with TRBJ2-1; D perhaps matches TRBD2 (5 bases). Trimming took off 3 bases at V and 4 bases at J, with 13 bases between the two ends. The CDR3 consists of 15 residues. Germline CDR1 SEHNR, CDR2 FQNEAQ (reference sequence).

This rearrangement joins TRBV2 to TRBJ2-7, with D unresolved. The CDR3 length is 10 residues. CDR1 and CDR2 (germline): SNHLY, FYNNEI. V was shortened by 9 bases and J by 3 bases, with 6 bases between the two germline ends. The CDR3 nucleotides read TGTGCCAGTCGTAACTACGAGCAGTACTTC. This sequence encodes CASRNYEQYF.

This clone was found a few times. The chain joins TRBV30 to TRBJ1-2; D is ambiguous. V dropped 3 bases and J dropped 8 bases, with 16 bases sitting between them. The V gene's germline CDR1 is GTSNPN and CDR2 SVGIG (reference sequence). This CDR3 has 13 residues. For the CDR3, the DNA is TGTGCCTGGAGCCATTTGTGGCTCGGGGGCTACACCTTC. Translating gives CAWSHLWLGGYTF.

V gene TRBV2 combines with J gene TRBJ2-7, with D tentatively TRBD2 (5 bases). The germline V gene has CDR1 SNHLY and CDR2 FYNNEI. V lost 4 bases and J 3 bases, leaving 10 bases between the germline ends. The length of the CDR3 is 13 residues. This CDR3 reads CASSGNSDYEQYF. As DNA, the CDR3 is TGTGCCAGCAGTGGGAATAGCGACTACGAGCAGTACTTC.

This rearrangement joins TRBV2 to TRBJ2-3; D gene unclear. V lost 3 bases to trimming and J lost 8 bases, with 9 bases between them. The V gene's germline CDR1 is SNHLY and CDR2 FYNNEI. The CDR3 is made up of 12 amino acids. The CDR3 DNA follows: TGTGCCAGCAGTGACTCGGCAGGTACGCAGTATTTT. Its protein product is CASSDSAGTQYF.